This TCR beta chain was captured by sequencing in a study of shared clonotypes between healthy human individuals. In the study overall: Aged between 18 and 49, the donors were a couple of women and a few men. Findings and limits, study-wide: Clonotypes not shared had lower generation probabilities than those common to all four donors. Larger estimated richness was generally recorded for naive subsets relative to memory subsets.

As to this clone: The target antigen is unknown.

Naive-designated CD8 cells lacked CD45RO, were positively enriched for CCR7, and omitted terminally differentiated effector memory CD45RA+ cells. In the original workflow: Junction-only sequences without quality scores came from ImmunoSEQ, so filtering differed. Using immunoSEQ multiplex PCR, the repertoire was profiled, and TCRdb retains in-frame clones only, with some absent. The D gene and trimming were derived from the DNA, and the V and J assignments and clone size from that table. The sample contains about 2,200,000 clones, around 93% of which appear only once. Trimming took 2 bases from V and 6 from J; bases not matched to a gene: 9. Germline lookup yields CDR1 SQVTM and CDR2 ANQGSEA. The CDR3 runs 16 residues.

The receptor's source is a man aged 18 to 30 in good health. Some clones in this sample may be carry-over from other donors' samples. The chain couples TRBV29-1 to TRBJ2-3; 12 bases fit TRBD2. The sequenced material came from naive CD8+ T cells from PBMCs. The CDR3 nucleotides read TGCAGCGTTGAATCGTTTCTAGCGGGAGGGCCTGATACGCAGTATTTT. Encoded protein: CSVESFLAGGPDTQYF.